The text below deals with one T cell receptor beta chain. The data derive from a study of control samples from healthy donors and cancer patients. Germline lookup yields CDR1 LGHNA and CDR2 YNFKEQ. The CDR3 has 16 residues. V was pared by 0 bases and J by 4 bases, with 5 bases of the junction left unmatched. The repertoire was sequenced with immunoSEQ multiplex PCR; TCRdb's copy has only in-frame clones and lacks some. Of 30,000 to 35,000 clones detected, roughly 94% appear once; the ten largest clones hold approximately 6.6%. The sequenced sample was blood. The genes are TRBV4-2 and TRBJ2-5; 10 bases are shared with TRBD2. The TCR comes from a man in his sixties in good health. CDR3: CASSQDSSGGAETQYF. As DNA, the CDR3 is TGTGCCAGCAGCCAAGATTCGAGCGGGGGGGCAGAGACCCAGTACTTC.